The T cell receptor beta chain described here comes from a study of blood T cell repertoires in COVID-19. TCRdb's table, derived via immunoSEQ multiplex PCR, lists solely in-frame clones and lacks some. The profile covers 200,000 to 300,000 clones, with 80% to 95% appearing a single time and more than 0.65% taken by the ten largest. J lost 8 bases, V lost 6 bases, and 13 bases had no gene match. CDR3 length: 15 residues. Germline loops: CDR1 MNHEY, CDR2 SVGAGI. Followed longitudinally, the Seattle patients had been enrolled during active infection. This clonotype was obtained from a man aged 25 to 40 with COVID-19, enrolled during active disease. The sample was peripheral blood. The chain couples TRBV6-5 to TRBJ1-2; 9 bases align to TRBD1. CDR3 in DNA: TGTGCCAGCAGCCTCGCAGGACAGGGGCCAGGAGGCTACACCTTC. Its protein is CASSLAGQGPGGYTF.